This entry lists 22 T cell receptor beta chains sequenced from one sample in a study of metastatic and nonmetastatic thyroid tumors (dated by TCRdb to the early 2020s). None of the patients had been given any treatment before thyroid surgery. The library was generated by PCR. Instrument used: Illumina HiSeq 4000. TCRdb trimmed the raw reads at Q25, called clones with MiXCR and kept productive beta chains. The sample data list around 28,000 clones, and under 30% of these were observed just once. Of the sample, over 25% falls within the top ten clones. Sequencing was done on a sample of blood. The receptors stem from a female donor with papillary thyroid cancer or a benign thyroid nodule (not recorded which). Some clones in this sample may be carry-over from other donors' samples.

This chain joins TRBV7-8 and TRBJ2-7, with a weak D call TRBD1 (6 bases). V shed 6 bases and J shed 2 bases, with 11 bases lying between them. CDR1 SGHVS and CDR2 FQNEAQ come from the germline V gene. The CDR3 spans 13 residues. The CDR3 nucleotides read TGTGCCAGCAGGGGAGCAGGGGCCTACGAGCAGTACTTC. Its protein product is CASRGAGAYEQYF.

This clone appeared many times. A much more abundant neighbour one base away suggests this may be a read error. V is TRBV28 and J is TRBJ2-1, with 9 positions matching TRBD1. Germline values: CDR1 MDHEN, CDR2 SYDVKM. CDR3 length equals 18 residues. The chain's CDR3 is CASSSIIMTGGGYNGQFF. CDR3 bases: TGTGCCAGCAGTTCCATAATAATGACAGGGGGAGGGTACAATGGGCAGTTCTTC. Drawing the rest from reference TRBV28 and TRBJ2-1, the complete variable domain is DVKVTQSSRYLVKRTGEKVFLECVQDMDHENMFWYRQDPGLGLRLIYFSYDVKMKEKGDIPEGYSVSREKKERFSLILESASTNQTSMYLCASSSIIMTGGGYNGQFFGPGTRLTVL.

The chain links TRBV2 to TRBJ2-5, with D perhaps matching TRBD2 (5 bases). In germline, CDR1 is SNHLY, CDR2 FYNNEI. V dropped 4 bases and J dropped 5 bases, with 11 bases sitting between them. This CDR3 spans 13 amino acids. The CDR3 DNA is TGTGCCAGCAGTGCGGTAGGCGGGGAGACCCAGTACTTC. This translates into CASSAVGGETQYF.

In its sample, this clone was seen many times. V is TRBV27 and J is TRBJ2-3; D not certain. V shed 5 bases and J shed 4 bases, with 10 bases lying between them. Germline V gene sequence: CDR1 MNHEY, CDR2 SMNVEV (reference sequence). The CDR3 is made up of 13 amino acids. Here the CDR3 reads CASSRRFSDTQYF. The DNA for the CDR3 is TGTGCCAGCAGTCGGAGATTTTCAGATACGCAGTATTTT.

There are a few counts of this clone. The rearrangement uses TRBV28 and TRBJ1-2; perhaps TRBD1 as D (6 bases). V was shortened by 10 bases and J by 8 bases, with 20 bases between the two germline ends. Germline values: CDR1 MDHEN, CDR2 SYDVKM. This CDR3 is 13 amino acids long. The CDR3 DNA is TGTGCCACCCACCGGGGGGGGGCTTTGGGCTACACCTTC. Translating gives CATHRGGALGYTF.

This clone showed up just a few times. The chain links TRBV11-2 to TRBJ2-3; D is unresolved. The CDR3 loop spans 11 amino acids. CDR1 is SGHAT, CDR2 FQNNGV, per germline. V dropped 1 base and J dropped 7 bases, with 3 bases sitting between them. The CDR3 here is CASSLAHTQYF. CDR3 sequence (DNA): TGTGCCAGCAGCTTAGCCCATACGCAGTATTTT.

Only a few counts were recorded for this clone. The chain joins TRBV6-1 to TRBJ1-5; 12 nucleotides line up with TRBD1. The junction had 7 bases not matched to a gene; V was cut back by 6 bases and J by 7 bases. Germline V lookup: CDR1 MNHNS, CDR2 SASEGT. This CDR3 comprises 15 residues. The CDR3 loop is CASSFGTGGDQPQHF. CDR3 nucleotides: TGTGCCAGCAGCTTCGGGACAGGGGGCGACCAGCCCCAGCATTTT.

This clone was seen a few times. The chain recombines TRBV6-1 with TRBJ2-1, with D perhaps being TRBD1 or TRBD2 (6 bases each). V was pared by 11 bases and J by 3 bases, with 8 bases between. CDR3 length equals 11 residues. The germline gives CDR1 MNHNS, CDR2 SASEGT. For the CDR3, the DNA is TGTGCCGGGGGGCGCTACAATGAGCAGTTCTTC. This sequence encodes CAGGRYNEQFF.

In its sample, this clone was seen once. This rearrangement joins TRBV12-3 or TRBV12-4 to TRBJ1-1; 9 bases line up with TRBD1. The CDR3 sequence is 14 residues long. The junction had 6 bases not matched to a gene; V was cut back by 5 bases and J by 5 bases. The CDR3 region has the DNA TGTGCCAGCAGTCCTACAGGGGGCTGGACTGAAGCTTTCTTT. Protein: CASSPTGGWTEAFF.

The chain recombines TRBV4-2 with TRBJ2-2; TRBD2 matches at 14 bases. This CDR3 is 19 amino acids long. Germline V gene data show CDR1 as LGHNA and CDR2 as YNFKEQ. V shed 0 bases, J shed 5 bases, and the junction held 8 bases outside the gene matches. CDR3 sequence: CASSQDKGLAGVGTGELFF. As DNA, the CDR3 is TGTGCCAGCAGCCAAGATAAGGGACTAGCGGGAGTAGGTACCGGGGAGCTGTTTTTT.

The rearrangement uses TRBV5-1 and TRBJ2-7, with D perhaps TRBD2 (5 bases). The CDR3 consists of 14 residues. V lost 3 bases and J lost 4, with 14 bases in between. Germline CDR1 is SGHRS and CDR2 is YFSETQ. The CDR3 spells CASSSSPGGYEQYF. CDR3 nucleotides: TGCGCCAGCAGCTCTAGCCCCGGTGGTTACGAGCAGTACTTC.

The table lists this clone with many counts. This may come from a read error, since a much larger clone is one base off. The same CDR3 arises from other DNA sequences in this sample as well. This chain joins TRBV10-1 and TRBJ2-1, with 11 bases fitting TRBD2. After removal of 4 bases from V and 13 bases from J, the junction contained 6 bases not matched to a gene. Germline assignment: CDR1 WNHNN and CDR2 SYGVQD (reference sequence). The CDR3 length is 13 residues. CDR3 in amino acids: CASSVGTSGEQFF. CDR3 DNA: TGCGCCAGCAGTGTTGGGACTAGCGGTGAACAGTTCTTC.

Worth noting for this clone: Mismatch with germline at one junction end may stem from a read error. The V call is TRBV20-1, the J call TRBJ2-3, with a weak D call TRBD1 (5 bases). The CDR3 loop spans 14 amino acids. Per germline, CDR1 DFQATT and CDR2 SNEGSKA (reference sequence). CDR3 DNA: TGCAGTGCTAGTGAAGGGGCCAGCACAGATACACAGTATTTT. As protein: CSASEGASTDTQYF.

This clone was counted a few times. This chain connects TRBV7-9 to TRBJ2-1; D not resolved. V lost 3 bases, J lost 9 bases, and 6 bases lay in between. The V gene's germline CDR1 is SEHNR and CDR2 FQNEAQ (reference sequence). CDR3 length: 11 amino acids. The CDR3 DNA reads as TGTGCCAGCAGCTTCCTAGGTGAGCAGTTCTTC. Translating it yields CASSFLGEQFF.

Concerning this clone: The CDR3 end shows no conserved phenylalanine or tryptophan, and so a read error is likely. The rearrangement links TRBV12-3 or TRBV12-4 to TRBJ1-1, with D unclear. The V and J ends lost 7 bases and 7 bases respectively, with 10 bases between them. The CDR3 runs 11 residues. The CDR3: CASTPGSEAFV. The CDR3 DNA follows: TGTGCCAGCACCCCGGGGAGTGAAGCTTTCGTT.

The CDR3 nucleotides read TGCAGCGCTATTACCGGGACTAACTACGAGCAGTACTTC. Its translation is CSAITGTNYEQYF. The chain combines TRBV29-1 with TRBJ2-7, with 7 bases aligning to TRBD2. The germline V gene encodes CDR1 SQVTM and CDR2 ANQGSEA. The V and J ends lost 7 bases and 3 bases, in that order; junction bases with no gene match: 9. The CDR3 covers 13 residues.

This clone was seen only a few times. CDR3 in DNA: TGTGCCAGTAGTATGGGGGGCTCCTACAATGAGCAGTTCTTC. Translated, it gives CASSMGGSYNEQFF. The chain is built from TRBV19 and TRBJ2-1, with D possibly TRBD2 on 6 matching bases. Looked up from germline, CDR1 is LNHDA and CDR2 is SQIVND (reference sequence). The CDR3 length is 14 residues. Trimming left V 3 bases short and J 0 bases short, with 6 bases between.

This clone was found many times. The CDR3 DNA reads as TGTGCCAGCAGCCGAGACAGGGCCGCTGGAAACACCATATATTTT. Its protein is CASSRDRAAGNTIYF. This chain connects TRBV11-2 to TRBJ1-3; TRBD1 agrees at 7 bases. CDR3 length: 15 residues. With V trimmed by 5 bases and J by 2 bases, 6 bases remained unmatched. Germline CDR1 is SGHAT and CDR2 is FQNNGV.

The V gene is TRBV19, the J gene TRBJ2-2; D unresolved. V was shortened by 1 base and J by 8 bases, with 11 bases between the two germline ends. This CDR3 region has 14 residues. Per the germline V gene, CDR1 is LNHDA and CDR2 is SQIVND (reference sequence). CDR3 sequence: CASSIGRVGGELFF. The CDR3 region has the DNA TGTGCCAGTAGTATAGGAAGGGTAGGAGGGGAGCTGTTTTTT.

By share of the sample, this clone is medium-sized. The J gene is TRBJ2-2, the V gene TRBV25-1; D might be TRBD1 (5 bases). V shed 3 bases and J shed 1 base, with 12 bases lying between them. Germline V CDR1 and CDR2: MGHDK, SYGVNS. This CDR3 comprises 16 residues. CDR3 DNA: TGTGCCAGCAGTGATCCCCGGCAGGGGAACACCGGGGAGCTGTTTTTT. This codes for CASSDPRQGNTGELFF.

This clone was detected a few times. V and J are TRBV6-6 and TRBJ1-4, with a possible D match to TRBD1 (5 bases). The CDR3 has 13 amino acids. With 0 bases removed from V and 15 bases from J, the gap between germline ends came to 14 bases. Germline CDR1 MNHNY, CDR2 SVGAGI (reference sequence). The CDR3 sequence: CASSYSPTESVFF. CDR3 sequence (DNA): TGTGCCAGCAGTTACTCGCCGACAGAATCGGTGTTTTTT.

This clone is termed medium-sized. This chain connects TRBV6-2 or TRBV6-3 to TRBJ2-1; 9 bases line up with TRBD2. Germline V gives CDR1 MNHEY, CDR2 SVGEGT. V was clipped by 3 bases and J by 2 bases; unmatched bases: 11. The CDR3 is 18 amino acids. DNA of the CDR3: TGTGCCAGCAGTTATGAGGGCGGGAGGGCCGTTACCTACAATGAGCAGTTCTTC. Translated: CASSYEGGRAVTYNEQFF.